These 2 T cell receptor beta chains share one sample of origin, sequenced in a study of cytomegalovirus exposure and HLA in healthy donors. PCR used 60 Vbeta primers and 13 Jbeta primers. Repertoires were generated with immunoSEQ multiplex PCR, while TCRdb's copy carries only in-frame clones and drops some. The table lists some 200,000 clones, 80% to 85% of them singletons, with roughly 6% in the top ten. Sequencing was performed on PBMCs. These receptors were collected from a woman aged 50 to 65 in good health and CMV-seropositive.

As to this clone: Other nucleotide sequences from this sample produce the same CDR3. The gene calls are TRBV20-1 and TRBJ1-1; no clear D gene. The CDR3 has 11 amino acids. Trimming removed 5 bases from V and 1 base from J, with 5 bases in between. CDR1 is DFQATT and CDR2 is SNEGSKA in the germline V gene (reference sequence). The DNA of the CDR3 is TGCAGTGCTCCCTCGAACACTGAAGCTTTCTTT. Protein: CSAPSNTEAFF.

The CDR3 DNA reads as TGTGCCAGCAACATGAACACTGAAGCTTTCTTT. Its protein is CASNMNTEAFF. V and J are TRBV11-2 and TRBJ1-1; D remains unclear. Per germline, CDR1 SGHAT and CDR2 FQNNGV. V lost 7 bases to trimming and J lost 0 bases, with 3 bases between them. The CDR3 length is 11 residues. Drawing the rest from reference TRBV11-2 and TRBJ1-1, the complete variable domain is EAGVAQSPRYKIIEKRQSVAFWCNPISGHATLYWYQQILGQGPKLLIQFQNNGVVDDSQLPKDRFSAERLKGVDSTLKIQPAKLEDSAVYLCASNMNTEAFFGQGTRLTVV.